The entry below gives a single T cell receptor (beta chain) sequence along with its context. Its cognate antigen is unknown. Unique molecular identifiers were attached to individual cDNA molecules during library preparation. Methods used by the authors: Sample TCR totals centred on a median of approximately 96,000, ranging about 20,000 to 700,000. TCRdb reprocessed the RACE reads with MiXCR, giving one entry per CDR3 protein. TCRdb's processing, not the authors', yielded these V and J calls. Among 65,000 to 80,000 distinct CDR3 sequences, roughly 8.6% were seen once, and the ten largest hold roughly 1.4%. Noted time point: healthy volunteer bleed at 6 weeks. Whole blood that had not been fractionated was the source of extracted total RNA. The entry originates in a study of human T cells and chemical hapten exposure. As for the study in general: Among samples, TCR yields varied mainly because of small differences in pooled library volume.

Study results and limitations: The number of TCRs above 1 in 1000 frequency did not change after DPC sensitization.

V shed 3 bases and J 13 bases; nucleotides not matched to a gene: 11. Per the germline V gene, CDR1 is SGHRS and CDR2 is YFSETQ. CDR3 length: 16 amino acids. The origin of this receptor is a male donor in good health. Some clones in this sample may be carry-over from other donors' samples. The sequenced sample was whole blood. The chain employs TRBV5-1 and TRBJ2-1, with 15 bases identical to TRBD2. The CDR3 sequence is CASSSLQGTSGRSQFF. CDR3 sequence (DNA): TGCGCCAGCAGCTCCTTACAGGGGACTAGCGGGAGGTCACAGTTCTTC.